This T cell receptor beta chain was profiled in a study of cytomegalovirus exposure and HLA in healthy donors. Profiled with immunoSEQ multiplex PCR; TCRdb holds only in-frame clones, not every one. The repertoire includes about 60,000 clones, approximately 96% of them detected once, and around 0.83% sits in the top ten. This clone was seen a single time. Antigen: not known. Notes on the study in general: Researchers catalogued 160 or so TCR beta chains as cytomegalovirus-associated.

The CDR3 extends over 15 amino acids. Germline V lookup: CDR1 SEHNR, CDR2 FQNEAQ (reference sequence). Trimming left V 0 bases short and J 4 bases short, with 7 bases between. This receptor was taken from a man younger than 35 in good health and CMV-seronegative. What was sequenced was PBMCs. The J gene is TRBJ2-6, the V gene TRBV7-9; unclear D gene. CDR3: CASSLAGPGANVLTF. The CDR3 coding sequence is TGTGCCAGCAGCTTAGCTGGGCCCGGGGCCAACGTCCTGACTTTC. The full variable domain, in which reference TRBV7-9 and TRBJ2-6 provide the parts outside the CDR3, is DTGVSQNPRHKITKRGQNVTFRCDPISEHNRLYWYRQTLGQGPEFLTYFQNEAQLEKSRLLSDRFSAERPKGSFSTLEIQRTEQGDSAMYLCASSLAGPGANVLTFGAGSRLTVL.